Shown below are 30 T cell receptor beta chains from a single sample sequenced in a study of HIV-infected children after antiretroviral therapy interruption (dated by TCRdb to 2018 to 2020). The library relied on 3' RACE. The instrument given in TCRdb is Illumina MiSeq. TCR libraries were generated from RNA by a 3' RACE protocol incorporating unique molecular identifiers so that PCR amplification bias could be corrected. The public reads were reanalyzed by TCRdb: fastp trimming at Q25, MiXCR alignment, in-frame beta chains only. Identical CDR3 proteins give one entry, which carries the most common genes and DNA. In this sample the table shows fewer than 50,000 distinct CDR3 sequences, roughly 4% of which occur a single time. The ten top clones hold 0.7% of the sample. The treatment or condition label for this specimen denotes: PENTA 11 planned treatment interruption arm or continuous ART arm. This specimen consisted of CD45RA+ CD4+ T cells from PBMCs, pooled from several time points, obtained from a donor given antiretroviral therapy, either interrupted or continuous. What this sample's cell subset or site label stands for: naive CD4+ CD45RA+ CD45RO- T cells. All receptors come from a pool of human donors with HIV.

The V and J genes are TRBV2 and TRBJ2-7, with D perhaps matching TRBD1 (6 bases). The CDR3 has 14 amino acids. Trimming cost V 6 bases and J 0 bases, with 12 bases left between them. Germline V gene lookup returns CDR1 SNHLY and CDR2 FYNNEI. In DNA form, the CDR3 reads TGTGCCAGCAGCAGGGGCAGGGGCTCCTACGAGCAGTACTTC. This sequence encodes CASSRGRGSYEQYF.

This clonotype was picked up many times. The chain links TRBV3-1 to TRBJ1-6; weak D call: TRBD1 (5 bases). The V gene's germline CDR1 is LGHDT and CDR2 YNNKEL (reference sequence). V shed 0 bases and J shed 10 bases, with 10 bases lying between them. The CDR3 runs to 14 residues. The CDR3 nucleotides are TGTGCCAGCAGCCAAGATCCCGGGGACTCACCCCTCCACTTT. It yields the protein CASSQDPGDSPLHF.

Many counts were recorded for this clonotype. The chain is built from TRBV7-9 and TRBJ2-3, with 9 bases matching TRBD2. Germline-derived CDR1 and CDR2 are SEHNR and FQNEAQ (reference sequence). The length of the CDR3 is 16 residues. Trimming removed 5 bases from V and 6 bases from J; junction bases left unmatched: 12. Here the CDR3 DNA reads TGTGCCAGCAGCGGGTGGGACCGGACTAGCGCTGATACGCAGTATTTT. Encoded protein: CASSGWDRTSADTQYF.

This clonotype was observed many times. The chain couples TRBV29-1 to TRBJ2-3; maybe TRBD1 (5 bases). CDR1 SQVTM and CDR2 ANQGSEA come from the germline V gene. This CDR3 region has 14 residues. V was cut by 4 bases and J by 6 bases, with 17 bases left in between. The CDR3 here is CSVGTNLITDTQYF. The CDR3 bases are TGCAGCGTTGGGACAAACTTAATTACCGATACGCAGTATTTT.

Note on this clonotype: This may arise from a read error, as a much more abundant clone is one base away. The genes are TRBV24-1 and TRBJ1-1; D is possibly TRBD1 (6 bases). This CDR3 is built from 13 residues. Per the germline V gene, CDR1 is KGHDR and CDR2 is SFDVKD. CDR3 DNA sequence: TGTGCCACCGGTGATCCCCAGGGGACTGAAGCTTTCTTT. Amino acid sequence: CATGDPQGTEAFF.

This clonotype showed up many times. One end of the junction is discordant with germline, which a read error may explain. CDR3 nucleotides: TGTGCCAGCTCGGACAGCTATGATTCACCCCTCCACTTT. It encodes CASSDSYDSPLHF. The chain has TRBV18 and TRBJ1-6; D may be TRBD1 (6 bases). Germline lookup yields CDR1 KGHSH and CDR2 LQKENI. The CDR3 spans 13 residues.

Regarding this clonotype: Given a much more abundant clone one base away, this may be a read error. The rearrangement links TRBV7-9 to TRBJ2-2; D is undetermined. The CDR3 length is 12 residues. The V end lost 2 bases, the J end lost 5 bases, and 3 bases lay between the germline ends. Looked up from germline, CDR1 is SEHNR and CDR2 is FQNEAQ (reference sequence). Written as DNA, the CDR3 is TGTGCCAGCAGCTTAAAAACCGGGGAGCTGTTTTTT. Translation: CASSLKTGELFF.

The V gene is TRBV28, the J gene TRBJ1-1; 8 bases fit TRBD1. V lost 2 bases and J lost 3; bases outside the gene matches: 11. This CDR3 comprises 17 residues. Per germline, CDR1 MDHEN and CDR2 SYDVKM. CDR3 coding DNA: TGTGCCAGCAGTTTAACTGGGCAGGGGGCGTTGTACACTGAAGCTTTCTTT. Its protein product is CASSLTGQGALYTEAFF.

At least ten counts were recorded for this clonotype. V gene TRBV7-9 combines with J gene TRBJ1-5; D remains ambiguous. Trimming removed 1 base at V and 2 bases at J, with 12 bases between. The germline gives CDR1 SEHNR, CDR2 FQNEAQ (reference sequence). The length of the CDR3 is 16 residues. The CDR3 here is CASSLVTGRGNQPQHF. The CDR3 DNA reads as TGTGCCAGCAGCTTAGTGACGGGAAGGGGCAATCAGCCCCAGCATTTT.

This clonotype was observed many times. V gene TRBV12-3 or TRBV12-4 combines with J gene TRBJ2-7; D not resolved. The CDR3 covers 15 residues. With 0 bases removed from V and 3 bases from J, the gap between germline ends came to 12 bases. In DNA form, the CDR3 reads TGTGCCAGCAGTTTAGCGGACCGCGTACGCTACGAGCAGTACTTC. Translation: CASSLADRVRYEQYF.

This clonotype has at least ten counts. V and J are TRBV9 and TRBJ2-3; D gene unclear. The length of the CDR3 is 17 residues. CDR1 and CDR2 (germline): SGDLS, YYNGEE. Trimming removed 0 bases from V and 0 bases from J, with 14 bases in between. The CDR3 protein is CASSVGVGGYSTDTQYF. In DNA form, the CDR3 reads TGTGCCAGCAGCGTAGGGGTTGGTGGTTATAGCACAGATACGCAGTATTTT.

This clonotype was recorded at least ten times. The chain recombines TRBV4-1 with TRBJ2-3, with 13 nucleotides matching TRBD2. This CDR3 is 15 amino acids long. Unmatched junction bases numbered 3, after V lost 3 bases and J lost 6 bases. Per germline, CDR1 MGHRA and CDR2 YSYEKL. CDR3 sequence (DNA): TGCGCCAGCAGCCACCAACTAGCGGGGGGGGATACGCAGTATTTT. It translates to CASSHQLAGGDTQYF.

The chain joins TRBV20-1 to TRBJ1-1; D gene ambiguous. Germline lookup yields CDR1 DFQATT and CDR2 SNEGSKA (reference sequence). Trimming stripped 5 bases from V and 1 base from J, with 5 bases between. The CDR3 is 11 amino acids. The CDR3 loop is CSAPGNTEAFF. The DNA of the CDR3 is TGCAGTGCTCCCGGGAACACTGAAGCTTTCTTT.

This clonotype was observed many times. V and J are TRBV3-1 and TRBJ1-1; D gene uncertain. The CDR3 totals 15 residues. Germline assignment: CDR1 LGHDT and CDR2 YNNKEL (reference sequence). V lost 1 base and J lost 0, with 9 bases in between. For the CDR3, the DNA is TGTGCCAGCAGCCAAGGGGAGCTGATGAACACTGAAGCTTTCTTT. Translated: CASSQGELMNTEAFF.

This clonotype has only a few counts. The chain has TRBV21-1 and TRBJ2-1; the table calls TRBD1, which could not be checked here. TRBV21-1 is annotated as a pseudogene. CDR3 length equals 18 residues. CDR3 protein: CASSKPLPRGPGANEQFF. Here the CDR3 DNA reads TGTGCCAGCAGCAAACCCCTCCCCAGGGGACCGGGGGCCAATGAGCAGTTCTTC.

By share of the sample, this clonotype is medium-sized (0.01 to 0.1%). V is TRBV19 and J is TRBJ1-5, with TRBD1 matching 8 bases. The CDR3 has 14 amino acids. V shed 7 bases, J shed 3 bases, and the junction held 5 bases outside the gene matches. CDR1 LNHDA and CDR2 SQIVND come from the germline V gene (reference sequence). The CDR3 DNA reads as TGTGCCAGTACTGGGACAGGTTACAATCAGCCCCAGCATTTT. Amino acids: CASTGTGYNQPQHF.

This clonotype occurred many times. The rearrangement uses TRBV29-1 and TRBJ2-3; the D gene is possibly TRBD1 (6 bases). The germline gives CDR1 SQVTM, CDR2 ANQGSEA. The CDR3 loop spans 12 amino acids. V lost 3 bases to trimming and J lost 6 bases, with 10 bases between them. The CDR3 spells CSVDTGSDTQYF. The CDR3 DNA reads as TGCAGCGTTGACACAGGGTCGGATACGCAGTATTTT.

The CDR3 bases are TGCAGTGCTAGAGTATCCCCGGGAGATACGCAGTATTTT. This gives the protein CSARVSPGDTQYF. The V call is TRBV20-1, the J call TRBJ2-3; no definite D call. Per germline, CDR1 DFQATT and CDR2 SNEGSKA (reference sequence). This CDR3 is 13 amino acids long. V was cut by 1 base and J by 5 bases, with 10 bases left in between.

The rearrangement links TRBV12-3 or TRBV12-4 to TRBJ2-7, with TRBD1 matching over 10 bases. CDR3 length: 14 residues. Trimming removed 5 bases from V and 4 bases from J; junction bases left unmatched: 5. DNA of the CDR3: TGTGCCAGCAGTCAGAGGACAGGGGGTTACGAGCAGTACTTC. It translates to CASSQRTGGYEQYF.

This clonotype was detected a few times. CDR3 protein: CASSQDGQAKSPLHF. CDR3 DNA sequence: TGTGCCAGCAGCCAAGATGGTCAGGCGAAATCACCCCTCCACTTT. The chain is built from TRBV3-1 and TRBJ1-6, with D uncertain. Germline V gene lookup returns CDR1 LGHDT and CDR2 YNNKEL (reference sequence). Trimming took 0 bases from V and 10 from J, leaving 13 bases between them. This CDR3 contains 15 residues.

This clonotype was found many times. The chain couples TRBV20-1 to TRBJ2-7; D is perhaps TRBD1 (5 bases). The CDR3 consists of 14 residues. The ends were cut back, 6 bases at V and 0 bases at J, with 15 bases in the middle. The germline CDR1 and CDR2 sequences are DFQATT and SNEGSKA (reference sequence). DNA for the CDR3: TGCAGTGCCCTGGGGCAATCAAGCTCCTACGAGCAGTACTTC. It yields the protein CSALGQSSSYEQYF.

This chain links TRBV20-1 with TRBJ2-7; 7 nucleotides match TRBD1. V shed 4 bases and J 4 bases; nucleotides not matched to a gene: 7. Germline V gene sequence: CDR1 DFQATT, CDR2 SNEGSKA (reference sequence). The CDR3 totals 13 residues. CDR3 sequence (DNA): TGCAGTGCTACCCCCGGGACAGAGTACGAGCAGTACTTC. Its translation: CSATPGTEYEQYF.

This clonotype was counted ten times or more. One junction end disagrees with the germline gene, perhaps due to a read error. The V and J genes are TRBV12-3 or TRBV12-4 and TRBJ2-3, with a tentative D call TRBD1 (5 bases). There are 11 residues in the CDR3. CDR3 amino acids: CASSLETDTHF. The CDR3 DNA reads TGTGCCAGCAGTTTAGAGACAGATACGCATTTT.

This clonotype occurred many times. V and J are TRBV6-6 and TRBJ2-6; TRBD1 aligns across 9 bases. Germline loops: CDR1 MNHNY, CDR2 SVGAGI (reference sequence). Trimming removed 6 bases from V and 4 bases from J; junction bases left unmatched: 4. The CDR3 spans 15 residues. The CDR3 DNA follows: TGTGCCAGCAGACGGACAGGGGCCGGGGCCAACGTCCTGACTTTC. Encoded protein: CASRRTGAGANVLTF.

The table lists this clonotype with many counts. The chain carries TRBV7-2 and TRBJ2-1, with D uncertain. This CDR3 is built from 12 residues. V lost 1 base to trimming and J lost 9 bases, with 7 bases between them. Germline CDR1 SGHTA, CDR2 FQGNSA. CDR3 DNA sequence: TGTGCCAGCAGCTTAGTAACGGGTGAGCAGTTCTTC. The encoded protein is CASSLVTGEQFF.

This clonotype was observed at least ten times. The chain is built from TRBV6-1 and TRBJ2-7, with D maybe TRBD1 (6 bases). There are 17 residues in the CDR3. Germline CDR1 is MNHNS and CDR2 is SASEGT. The ends were cut back, 2 bases at V and 4 bases at J, with 21 bases in the middle. DNA for the CDR3: TGTGCCAGCAGTGAACATCCACTACAGGGTTCGGTGTACGAGCAGTACTTC. Protein product: CASSEHPLQGSVYEQYF.

This chain uses TRBV25-1 with TRBJ2-7, with TRBD1 identical over 8 bases. After removal of 8 bases from V and 0 bases from J, the junction contained 6 bases not matched to a gene. The CDR3 loop spans 14 amino acids. From germline, CDR1 is MGHDK and CDR2 SYGVNS. The CDR3 DNA is TGTGCCAGCTCCCGGGACAGGAGCTCCTACGAGCAGTACTTC. Amino acid sequence: CASSRDRSSYEQYF.

This clonotype occurred many times. The rearrangement links TRBV6-1 to TRBJ2-7; TRBD1 agrees at 9 bases. CDR3 length: 14 amino acids. Germline V gene lookup returns CDR1 MNHNS and CDR2 SASEGT. V shed 8 bases, J shed 1 base, and the junction held 6 bases outside the gene matches. The CDR3 protein is CASLDRGGSYEQYF. DNA for the CDR3: TGTGCCAGCCTCGACAGGGGGGGGTCCTACGAGCAGTACTTC.

V and J are TRBV3-1 and TRBJ2-7; 7 nucleotides agree with TRBD1. This CDR3 region has 16 residues. Germline CDR1 is LGHDT and CDR2 is YNNKEL (reference sequence). V gave up 1 base and J gave up 0 bases; unmatched junction bases: 6. CDR3 nucleotides: TGTGCCAGCAGCCAAGGGGTACAGGGGTTCTCCTACGAGCAGTACTTC. As protein: CASSQGVQGFSYEQYF.

This clonotype was observed a few times. This chain links TRBV20-1 with TRBJ2-5; 8 nucleotides match TRBD1. Per the germline V gene, CDR1 is DFQATT and CDR2 is SNEGSKA (reference sequence). The CDR3 covers 12 residues. V was clipped by 6 bases and J by 4 bases; unmatched bases: 4. CDR3 sequence reads: CSAKTGGETQYF. The CDR3 coding sequence is TGCAGTGCGAAAACAGGGGGAGAGACCCAGTACTTC.